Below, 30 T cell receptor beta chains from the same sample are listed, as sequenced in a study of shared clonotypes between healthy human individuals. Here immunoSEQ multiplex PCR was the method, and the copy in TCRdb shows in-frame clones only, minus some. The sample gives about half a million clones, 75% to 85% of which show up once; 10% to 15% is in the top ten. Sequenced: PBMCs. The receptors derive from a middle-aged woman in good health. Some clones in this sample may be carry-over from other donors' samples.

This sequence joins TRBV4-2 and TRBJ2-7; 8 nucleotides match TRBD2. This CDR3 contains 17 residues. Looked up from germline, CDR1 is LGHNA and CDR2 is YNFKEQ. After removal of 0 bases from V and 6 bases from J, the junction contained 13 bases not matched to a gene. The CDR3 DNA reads TGTGCCAGCAGCCAAGAGTATTTGGCGGGAGGCCGGTCCGAGCAGTACTTC. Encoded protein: CASSQEYLAGGRSEQYF.

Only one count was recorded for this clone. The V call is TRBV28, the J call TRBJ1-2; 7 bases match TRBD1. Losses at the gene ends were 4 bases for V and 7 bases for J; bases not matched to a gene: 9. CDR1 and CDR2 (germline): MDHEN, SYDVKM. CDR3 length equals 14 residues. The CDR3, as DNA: TGTGCCAGCAGTTCCGAGACAGGGTTGGGTGGCTACACCTTC. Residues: CASSSETGLGGYTF.

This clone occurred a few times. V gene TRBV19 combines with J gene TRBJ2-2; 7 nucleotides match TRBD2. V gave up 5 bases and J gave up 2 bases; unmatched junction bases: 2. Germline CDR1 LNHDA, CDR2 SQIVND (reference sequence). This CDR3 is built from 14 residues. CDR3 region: CASSRGDNTGELFF. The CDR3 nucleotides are TGTGCCAGTAGTCGGGGGGATAACACCGGGGAGCTGTTTTTT.

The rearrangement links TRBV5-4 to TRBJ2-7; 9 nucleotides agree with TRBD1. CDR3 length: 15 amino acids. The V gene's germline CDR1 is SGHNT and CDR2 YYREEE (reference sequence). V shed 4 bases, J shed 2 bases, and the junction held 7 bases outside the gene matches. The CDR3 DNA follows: TGTGCCAGCAGCCATCCGGACAGGGGCCCCTACGAGCAGTACTTC. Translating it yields CASSHPDRGPYEQYF.

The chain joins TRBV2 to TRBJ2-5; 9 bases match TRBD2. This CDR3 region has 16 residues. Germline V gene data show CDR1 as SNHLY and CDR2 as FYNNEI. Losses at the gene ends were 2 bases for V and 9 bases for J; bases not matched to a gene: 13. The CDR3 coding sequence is TGTGCCAGCAGTGAAAAGGCGGGAGGGGGGGATAGGGCCCAGTACTTC. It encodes CASSEKAGGGDRAQYF.

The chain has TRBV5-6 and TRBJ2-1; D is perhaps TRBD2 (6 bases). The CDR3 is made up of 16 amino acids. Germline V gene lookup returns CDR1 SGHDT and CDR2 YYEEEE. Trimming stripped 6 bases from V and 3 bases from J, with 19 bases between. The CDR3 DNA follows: TGTGCCAGCACCCGCTTATTATTAGCGGTCTACAATGAGCAGTTCTTC. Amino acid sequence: CASTRLLLAVYNEQFF.

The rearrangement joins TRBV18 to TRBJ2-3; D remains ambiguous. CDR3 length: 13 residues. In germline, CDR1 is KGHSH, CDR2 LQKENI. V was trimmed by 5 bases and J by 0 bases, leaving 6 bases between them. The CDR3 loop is CASSMSSTDTQYF. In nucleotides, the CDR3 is TGTGCCAGCTCAATGTCAAGCACAGATACGCAGTATTTT. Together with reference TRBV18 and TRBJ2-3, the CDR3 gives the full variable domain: NAGVMQNPRHLVRRRGQEARLRCSPMKGHSHVYWYRQLPEEGLKFMVYLQKENIIDESGMPKERFSAEFPKEGPSILRIQQVVRGDSAAYFCASSMSSTDTQYFGPGTRLTVL.

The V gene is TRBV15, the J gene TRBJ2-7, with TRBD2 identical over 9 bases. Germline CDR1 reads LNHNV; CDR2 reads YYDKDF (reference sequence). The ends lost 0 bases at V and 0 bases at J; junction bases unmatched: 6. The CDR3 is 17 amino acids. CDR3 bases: TGTGCCACCAGCAGAGAGGGACTAGCCGTGAGCTCCTACGAGCAGTACTTC. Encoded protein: CATSREGLAVSSYEQYF.

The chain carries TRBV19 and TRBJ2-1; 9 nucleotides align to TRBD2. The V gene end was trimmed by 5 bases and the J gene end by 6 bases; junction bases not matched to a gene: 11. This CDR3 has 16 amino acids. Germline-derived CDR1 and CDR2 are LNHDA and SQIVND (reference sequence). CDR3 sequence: CASSPQSGRSGNEQFF. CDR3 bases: TGTGCCAGTAGTCCCCAAAGCGGGAGGAGCGGCAATGAGCAGTTCTTC.

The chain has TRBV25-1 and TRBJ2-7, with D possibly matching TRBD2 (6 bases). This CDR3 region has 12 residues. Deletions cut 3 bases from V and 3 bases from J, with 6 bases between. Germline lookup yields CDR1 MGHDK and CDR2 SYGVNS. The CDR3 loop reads CASSEGLYEQYF. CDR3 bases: TGTGCCAGCAGTGAGGGACTCTACGAGCAGTACTTC.

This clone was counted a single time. Written as DNA, the CDR3 is TGTGCCAGCAGCTTAGATTGGAGCTCCTACGAGCAGTACTTC. Translation gives CASSLDWSSYEQYF. The rearrangement links TRBV11-2 to TRBJ2-7; D is undetermined. The germline gives CDR1 SGHAT, CDR2 FQNNGV. The CDR3 loop spans 14 amino acids. Trimming took off 0 bases at V and 0 bases at J, with 6 bases between the two ends.

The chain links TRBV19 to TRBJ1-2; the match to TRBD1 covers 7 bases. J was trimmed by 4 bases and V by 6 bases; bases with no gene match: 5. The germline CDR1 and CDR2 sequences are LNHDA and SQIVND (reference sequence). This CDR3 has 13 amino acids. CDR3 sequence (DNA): TGTGCCAGTAGGGACAGGACCGTCTATGGCTACACCTTC. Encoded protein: CASRDRTVYGYTF.

The chain's CDR3 is CASSLRGARTEAFF. CDR3 in DNA: TGTGCCAGCAGCTTGCGGGGGGCGAGGACTGAAGCTTTCTTT. V gene TRBV11-2 combines with J gene TRBJ1-1; D possibly corresponds to TRBD1 (6 bases). V lost 3 bases and J lost 5, with 13 bases in between. CDR3 size: 14 residues. Germline CDR1 SGHAT, CDR2 FQNNGV.

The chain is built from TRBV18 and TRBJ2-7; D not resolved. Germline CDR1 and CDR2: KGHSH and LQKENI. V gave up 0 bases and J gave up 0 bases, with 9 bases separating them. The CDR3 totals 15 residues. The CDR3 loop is CASSPPIRNSYEQYF. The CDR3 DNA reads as TGTGCCAGCTCACCACCTATCAGGAACTCCTACGAGCAGTACTTC.

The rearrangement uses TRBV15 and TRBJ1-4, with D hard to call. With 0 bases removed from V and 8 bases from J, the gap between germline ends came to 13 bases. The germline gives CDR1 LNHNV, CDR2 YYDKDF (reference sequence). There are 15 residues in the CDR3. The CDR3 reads CATSRDPLPSEKLFF. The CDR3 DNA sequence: TGTGCCACCAGCAGAGACCCTCTCCCGAGCGAAAAACTGTTTTTT.

CDR3 protein: CASSAGLAGSSYEQYF. The CDR3 DNA sequence: TGTGCCAGTAGTGCGGGACTAGCGGGGAGCTCCTACGAGCAGTACTTC. V gene TRBV19 combines with J gene TRBJ2-7; 13 bases fit TRBD2. J gave up 0 bases and V 5 bases, and 4 bases lay outside the gene matches. The CDR3 contains 16 residues. Germline CDR1 and CDR2: LNHDA and SQIVND (reference sequence).

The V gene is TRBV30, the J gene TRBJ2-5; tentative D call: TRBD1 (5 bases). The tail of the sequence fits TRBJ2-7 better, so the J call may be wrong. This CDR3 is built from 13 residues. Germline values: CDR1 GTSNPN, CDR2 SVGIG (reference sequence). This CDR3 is CAWSQGLYYEQYF. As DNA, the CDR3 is TGTGCCTGGAGTCAGGGTCTGTACTACGAGCAGTACTTC.

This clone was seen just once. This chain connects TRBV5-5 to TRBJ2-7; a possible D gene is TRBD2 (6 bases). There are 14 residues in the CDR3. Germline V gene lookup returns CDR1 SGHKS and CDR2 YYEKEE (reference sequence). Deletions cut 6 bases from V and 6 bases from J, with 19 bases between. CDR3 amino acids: CASTSDPGDVEQYF. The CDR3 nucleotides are TGTGCCAGCACAAGCGATCCGGGAGATGTCGAGCAGTACTTC.

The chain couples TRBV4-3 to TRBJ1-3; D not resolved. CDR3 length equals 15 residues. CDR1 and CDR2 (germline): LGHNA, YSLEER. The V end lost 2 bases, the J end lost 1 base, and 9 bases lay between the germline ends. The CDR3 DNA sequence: TGCGCCAGCAGCCAACACCCTGCGTCTGGAAACACCATATATTTT. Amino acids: CASSQHPASGNTIYF.

CDR3 sequence: CAISDGRATYEQYF. The CDR3, as DNA: TGTGCCATCAGTGATGGGCGGGCCACCTACGAGCAGTACTTC. V usage is TRBV10-3 and J usage is TRBJ2-7; a possible D gene is TRBD2 (5 bases). Germline V gene data show CDR1 as ENHRY and CDR2 as SYGVKD. CDR3 length: 14 residues. V shed 3 bases and J shed 2 bases, with 11 bases lying between them.

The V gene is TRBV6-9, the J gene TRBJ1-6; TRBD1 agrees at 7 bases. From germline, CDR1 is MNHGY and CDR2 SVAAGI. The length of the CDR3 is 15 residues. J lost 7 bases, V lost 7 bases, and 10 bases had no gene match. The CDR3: CASTRAPGGNSPLHF. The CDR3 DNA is TGTGCCAGCACCCGGGCCCCAGGGGGGAATTCACCCCTCCACTTT.

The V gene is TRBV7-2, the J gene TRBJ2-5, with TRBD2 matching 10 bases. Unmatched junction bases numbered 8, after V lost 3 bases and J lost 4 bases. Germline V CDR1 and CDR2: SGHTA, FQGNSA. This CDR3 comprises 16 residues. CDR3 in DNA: TGTGCCAGCAGCTTTCGAGCGGGAGGGCCTCTAGAGACCCAGTACTTC. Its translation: CASSFRAGGPLETQYF.

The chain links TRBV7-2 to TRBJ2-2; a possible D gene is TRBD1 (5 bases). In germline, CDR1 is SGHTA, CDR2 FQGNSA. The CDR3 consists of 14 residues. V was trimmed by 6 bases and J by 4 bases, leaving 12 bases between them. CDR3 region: CASRQDGVTGELFF. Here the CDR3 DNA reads TGTGCCAGCAGACAGGACGGAGTCACCGGGGAGCTGTTTTTT.

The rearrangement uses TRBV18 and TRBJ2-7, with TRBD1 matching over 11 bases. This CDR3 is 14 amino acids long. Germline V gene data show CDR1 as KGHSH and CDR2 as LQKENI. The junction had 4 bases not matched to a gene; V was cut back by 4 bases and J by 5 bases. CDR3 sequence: CASSRGQGADEQYF. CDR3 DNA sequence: TGTGCCAGCTCACGCGGACAGGGGGCAGACGAGCAGTACTTC.

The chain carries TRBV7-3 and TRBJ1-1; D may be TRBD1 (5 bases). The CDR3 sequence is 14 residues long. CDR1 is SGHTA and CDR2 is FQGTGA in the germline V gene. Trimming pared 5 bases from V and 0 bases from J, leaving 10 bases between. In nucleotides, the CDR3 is TGTGCCAGCAGCCGACAGCTAATGAACACTGAAGCTTTCTTT. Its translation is CASSRQLMNTEAFF.

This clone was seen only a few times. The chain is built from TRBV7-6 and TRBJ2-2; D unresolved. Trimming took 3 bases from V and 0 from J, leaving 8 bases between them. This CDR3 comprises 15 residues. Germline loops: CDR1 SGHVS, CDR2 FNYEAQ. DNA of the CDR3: TGTGCCAGCAGCTTCGGCGGCGCGAACACCGGGGAGCTGTTTTTT. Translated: CASSFGGANTGELFF.

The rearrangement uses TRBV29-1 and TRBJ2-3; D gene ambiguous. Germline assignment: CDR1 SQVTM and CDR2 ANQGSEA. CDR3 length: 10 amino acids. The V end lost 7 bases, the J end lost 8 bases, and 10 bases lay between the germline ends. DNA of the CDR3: TGCAGCGGGTATTCTGTTACGCAGTATTTT. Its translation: CSGYSVTQYF.

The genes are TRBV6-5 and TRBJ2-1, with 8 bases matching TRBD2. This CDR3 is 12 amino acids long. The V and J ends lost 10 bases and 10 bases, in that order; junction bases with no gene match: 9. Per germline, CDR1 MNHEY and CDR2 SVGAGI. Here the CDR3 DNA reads TGTGCCACCCGTAGGGCGGGAGGCGAGCAGTTCTTC. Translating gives CATRRAGGEQFF.

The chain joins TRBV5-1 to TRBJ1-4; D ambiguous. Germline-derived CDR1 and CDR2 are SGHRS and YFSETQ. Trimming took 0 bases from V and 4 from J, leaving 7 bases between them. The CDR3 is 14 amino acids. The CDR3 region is CASSLGTDNEKLFF. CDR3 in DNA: TGCGCCAGCAGCTTGGGTACAGATAATGAAAAACTGTTTTTT. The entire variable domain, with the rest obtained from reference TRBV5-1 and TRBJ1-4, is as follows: KAGVTQTPRYLIKTRGQQVTLSCSPISGHRSVSWYQQTPGQGLQFLFEYFSETQRNKGNFPGRFSGRQFSNSRSEMNVSTLELGDSALYLCASSLGTDNEKLFFGSGTQLSVL.

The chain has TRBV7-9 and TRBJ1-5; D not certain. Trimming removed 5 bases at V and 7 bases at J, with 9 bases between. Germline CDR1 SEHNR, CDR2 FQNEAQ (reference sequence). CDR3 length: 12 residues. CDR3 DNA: TGTGCCAGCAGCCAACTTGGGCAGCCCCAGCATTTT. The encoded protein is CASSQLGQPQHF.